This T cell receptor beta chain was retrieved from a study of T cells in localized non-small cell lung cancer (dated by TCRdb to 2019 to 2021). Describing the broader study: The study examined T cell repertoires in under 300 patients with early-stage NSCLC and compared tumors with uninvolved tumor-adjacent lungs. The cohort was made up of 200 to 250 treatment-naive NSCLC patients whose localized lung tumors had been resected. A mean age of approximately 66 years was recorded for the NSCLC patients, of whom 120 to 150 were male and some 100 were female. Here is what the overall study found, with its caveats: Longer overall survival was associated with higher T cell density in blood, whereas shorter survival was associated with higher clonality in adjacent lung. A median of around 50 of the top 100 tumor clones turned up in the paired uninvolved adjacent lung, and some 28 of those clones also ranked among the top 100 of that same adjacent lung. Uninvolved tumor-adjacent lung showed the highest T cell clonality, higher than tumor, which suggests more focused antigenic responses in the uninvolved tumor-adjacent lung. Because the study design was exploratory, TCR variables were selected using unadjusted p-values without false-discovery rate correction. Because multi-region tumor sequencing was not done, intratumor heterogeneity could not be ruled out.

This clone was seen a few times. The target of this receptor is not known. Base-call qualities are not available, and no considerably larger clone is one nucleotide away. The immunoSEQ Assay was used to sequence TCR beta CDR3 regions from DNA. The study's own analysis went as follows. To compute T cell density, TCR beta template counts were normalized to usable DNA, which was estimated by amplifying housekeeping genes. Using the preseqR package, richness was estimated by extrapolating to 120,000 templates for tissue samples and 400,000 templates for PBMC samples. Clonality was taken to be one minus Pielou's evenness. Differential abundance testing on productive amino-acid clonotypes, with a minimum total count of 5 and an alpha of 0.1, was used to identify tissue-enriched TCRs. The Jaccard Index and the Morisita Overlap Index were used to measure how much the repertoires overlapped between compartments. TCR beta CDR3s were clustered by GLIPH together with public tetramer-defined viral CDR3s, and at least three viral sequences plus V-gene enrichment were required for viral motifs. TCRdb retrieved this table from immuneACCESS and kept in-frame rearrangements only. Not all clones are present; in checked studies, unresolved V genes account for under half, and no reason is known for the remainder. D and trimming were read from the DNA, whereas the V and J calls and clone size are those reported in that table. The sample profile shows fewer than 1,400 clones; around 19% of them were found once. Together, the top ten hold around an eighth of the sample.

Uninvolved adjacent lung was taken at least 2 cm from the tumor margin and confirmed free of atypia by two independent pathologists. At diagnosis, peripheral blood, uninvolved tumor-adjacent lung and tumor were collected and were preserved as a mix of fresh-frozen and FFPE material. Here the sequenced sample was normal lung tissue next to the tumor, taken before any cancer treatment. The sequence derives from a man aged 35 to 69 with stage II lung adenocarcinoma.

DNA sequence: TGTGCCAGCAGCGCAGGGGGAACCACAGATACGCAGTATTTT. This codes for CASSAGGTTDTQYF. The chain joins TRBV11-3 to TRBJ2-3, and TRBD1 matches 7 of the central bases. From the cysteine up to the phenylalanine, the CDR3 has a length of 14 residues. Only the CDR3 portion is preserved as DNA: 42 bases, with reading frame beginning at the first base. CDR1 is given as SGHNT and CDR2 as YENEEA, both from the germline V gene. Relative to germline, V is missing 5 bases and J is missing 2 bases, with 4 bases of the junction outside any gene match.